This entry lists 17 T cell receptor beta chains sequenced from one sample in a study of blood T cell repertoires in COVID-19. Using immunoSEQ multiplex PCR, the repertoire was profiled, and TCRdb retains in-frame clones only, with some absent. Among roughly 520,000 clones listed, approximately 87% were seen once. The sequenced sample was PBMCs or T cells enriched from blood (not recorded which). Receptors were obtained from a woman in her thirties or forties who had recovered from COVID-19.

This clone was seen once. The CDR3 DNA follows: TGTGCCACCAGCAGAGATATGCCAGCCGCCGAGGGAGGCCCCGGGGAGCTGTTTTTT. It codes for CATSRDMPAAEGGPGELFF. This chain links TRBV15 with TRBJ2-2, with D perhaps TRBD2 (6 bases). Germline CDR1 LNHNV, CDR2 YYDKDF (reference sequence). This CDR3 comprises 19 residues. The ends were cut back, 0 bases at V and 6 bases at J, with 23 bases in the middle. The variable domain in full, completed from reference TRBV15 and TRBJ2-2, reads DAMVIQNPRYQVTQFGKPVTLSCSQTLNHNVMYWYQQKSSQAPKLLFHYYDKDFNNEADTPDNFQSRRPNTSFCFLDIRSPGLGDTAMYLCATSRDMPAAEGGPGELFFGEGSRLTVL.

The chain recombines TRBV6-5 with TRBJ1-1; TRBD1 might be the D (6 bases). Germline V CDR1 and CDR2: MNHEY, SVGAGI. Between the trimmed V and J ends, which lost 4 bases and 4 bases, there was a span of 13 bases. CDR3 length equals 14 residues. CDR3 loop: CASSSGVLVTEAFF. The CDR3 bases are TGTGCCAGCAGTTCAGGGGTTTTGGTCACTGAAGCTTTCTTT.

CDR3 residues: CASSVAGNTQYF. The CDR3 DNA reads TGTGCCAGCAGCGTAGCGGGGAATACGCAGTATTTT. V is TRBV9 and J is TRBJ2-3, with D perhaps matching TRBD2 (5 bases). This CDR3 is 12 amino acids long. V was pared by 0 bases and J by 7 bases, with 6 bases between. Germline V CDR1 and CDR2: SGDLS, YYNGEE.

The V and J genes are TRBV7-9 and TRBJ1-1, with D possibly matching TRBD1 (6 bases). V was clipped by 1 base and J by 7 bases, with 16 bases between them. This CDR3 comprises 15 residues. The germline CDR1 and CDR2 sequences are SEHNR and FQNEAQ (reference sequence). Written as DNA, the CDR3 is TGTGCCAGCAGCTTAGGGCAGGGGTTTGATGGTGAAGCTTTCTTT. Its protein product is CASSLGQGFDGEAFF.

The rearrangement uses TRBV7-8 and TRBJ2-7; 10 bases fit TRBD2. Germline lookup yields CDR1 SGHVS and CDR2 FQNEAQ. Germline trimming cut 7 bases from V and 0 bases from J; bases unmatched to any gene: 18. The CDR3 length is 19 residues. CDR3 bases: TGTGCCAGCATCCCCAACTTTGCTAGCGGGAGAACGGGCTCCTACGAGCAGTACTTC. Protein product: CASIPNFASGRTGSYEQYF. The entire variable domain, with the rest obtained from reference TRBV7-8 and TRBJ2-7, is as follows: GAGVSQSPRYKVAKRGQDVALRCDPISGHVSLFWYQQALGQGPEFLTYFQNEAQLDKSGLPSDRFFAERPEGSVSTLKIQRTQQEDSAVYLCASIPNFASGRTGSYEQYFGPGTRLTVT.

This chain joins TRBV5-4 and TRBJ2-2; possible D gene TRBD1, 6 bases. V lost 5 bases, J lost 4 bases, and 15 bases lay in between. The CDR3 has 15 amino acids. From germline, CDR1 is SGHNT and CDR2 YYREEE (reference sequence). The CDR3 DNA reads as TGTGCCAGCAGTTATTCCGGGACACTCACCGGGGAGCTGTTTTTT. Amino acids: CASSYSGTLTGELFF.

The rearrangement uses TRBV7-9 and TRBJ2-7, with 8 bases identical to TRBD1. Per germline, CDR1 SEHNR and CDR2 FQNEAQ (reference sequence). J gave up 1 base and V 8 bases, and 10 bases lay outside the gene matches. CDR3 length equals 15 residues. The CDR3 DNA reads TGTGCCAGCCATCCCGGGACAGGTGGATCCTACGAGCAGTACTTC. Translating it yields CASHPGTGGSYEQYF.

This clone has just a few counts. The rearrangement joins TRBV6-2 or TRBV6-3 to TRBJ2-7; 13 bases map to TRBD2. The V gene's germline CDR1 is MNHEY and CDR2 SVGEGT. The CDR3 spans 15 residues. With 6 bases clipped from V and 6 bases from J, the junction kept 8 bases outside the gene matches. CDR3 coding DNA: TGTGCCAGCAGCCGTAGGACTAGCGGGAGTGTCGAGCAGTACTTC. Its translation: CASSRRTSGSVEQYF.

The rearrangement links TRBV19 to TRBJ2-7; D unresolved. The length of the CDR3 is 12 residues. Looked up from germline, CDR1 is LNHDA and CDR2 is SQIVND (reference sequence). The V end lost 4 bases, the J end lost 0 bases, and 4 bases lay between the germline ends. The CDR3 DNA reads TGTGCCAGTAGTACATCCTCCTACGAGCAGTACTTC. Encoded protein: CASSTSSYEQYF.

The rearrangement joins TRBV9 to TRBJ2-1; 11 nucleotides match TRBD2. The J segment lost 9 bases and the V segment lost 1 base, leaving 3 bases of the junction unmatched. This CDR3 has 14 residues. Germline-derived CDR1 and CDR2 are SGDLS and YYNGEE. The CDR3 spells CASSVTSGSVEQFF. In DNA, the CDR3 is TGTGCCAGCAGCGTAACTAGCGGGAGTGTTGAGCAGTTCTTC. The variable domain in full, with the rest retrieved from reference TRBV9 and TRBJ2-1, is DSGVTQTPKHLITATGQRVTLRCSPRSGDLSVYWYQQSLDQGLQFLIQYYNGEERAKGNILERFSAQQFPDLHSELNLSSLELGDSALYFCASSVTSGSVEQFFGPGTRLTVL.

The V call is TRBV6-2 or TRBV6-3, the J call TRBJ2-1, with TRBD2 matching 8 bases. Germline values: CDR1 MNHEY, CDR2 SVGEGT. V lost 2 bases and J lost 2; bases outside the gene matches: 2. The CDR3 covers 15 residues. The CDR3 region has the DNA TGTGCCAGCAGTTACCAGGGACTAGCCTACAATGAGCAGTTCTTC. Translation gives CASSYQGLAYNEQFF.

This clone was seen just once. The chain couples TRBV6-5 to TRBJ1-1; 9 bases map to TRBD1. Germline V gene data show CDR1 as MNHEY and CDR2 as SVGAGI. The CDR3 loop spans 15 amino acids. The ends lost 0 bases at V and 3 bases at J; junction bases unmatched: 2. Written as DNA, the CDR3 is TGTGCCAGCAGTTACTCGACAGGGGGGGACACTGAAGCTTTCTTT. This sequence encodes CASSYSTGGDTEAFF.

The chain links TRBV27 to TRBJ1-1, with D tentatively TRBD1 (5 bases). Per the germline V gene, CDR1 is MNHEY and CDR2 is SMNVEV (reference sequence). The CDR3 is 11 residues long. V was trimmed by 6 bases and J by 11 bases, leaving 13 bases between them. The CDR3 loop is CASSLGRDAFF. The DNA of the CDR3 is TGTGCCAGCAGCCTGGGGAGGGACGCTTTCTTT.

This chain connects TRBV29-1 to TRBJ1-1; no clear D. The length of the CDR3 is 14 residues. Between the trimmed V and J ends, which lost 2 bases and 1 base, there was a span of 11 bases. Germline values: CDR1 SQVTM, CDR2 ANQGSEA. The CDR3 nucleotides read TGCAGCGTTGAACGAGTTTACTCGAACACTGAAGCTTTCTTT. This encodes CSVERVYSNTEAFF.

This chain uses TRBV29-1 with TRBJ2-3; tentatively, D is TRBD2 (5 bases). V lost 2 bases, J lost 6 bases, and 12 bases lay in between. Germline CDR1 and CDR2: SQVTM and ANQGSEA. The length of the CDR3 is 13 residues. This CDR3 reads CSVEIAIGDTQYF. DNA of the CDR3: TGCAGCGTTGAAATAGCGATCGGGGATACGCAGTATTTT.

The chain combines TRBV6-6 with TRBJ1-1; 7 positions agree with TRBD1. The CDR3 is 14 residues long. V was pared by 6 bases and J by 1 base, with 5 bases of the junction left unmatched. The V gene's germline CDR1 is MNHNY and CDR2 SVGAGI (reference sequence). The CDR3 loop is CASSSAGGNTEAFF. The CDR3 region has the DNA TGTGCCAGCAGCAGCGCAGGGGGGAACACTGAAGCTTTCTTT.

The chain uses TRBV29-1 and TRBJ2-5; TRBD2 might be the D (6 bases). V shed 4 bases and J shed 5 bases, with 14 bases lying between them. This CDR3 spans 13 amino acids. In germline, CDR1 is SQVTM, CDR2 ANQGSEA. The CDR3 loop reads CSVAPSVMETQYF. The CDR3 DNA sequence: TGCAGCGTTGCTCCTAGCGTGATGGAGACCCAGTACTTC.